Sequencing of this TCR beta chain was carried out in a study of cytomegalovirus exposure and HLA in healthy donors. Study-level information: Earlier, 95 million to 120 million unique TCR beta sequences were recovered from about 170 million T cells by an analysis.

A multiplex PCR was run with 60 Vbeta primers and 13 Jbeta primers. The protocol was immunoSEQ multiplex PCR, while the TCRdb copy is restricted to in-frame clones and leaves out a portion. There are approximately 140,000 clones in the sample; 60% to 85% occur only once, and over 1.5% lies in the top ten. CDR1 is SNHLY and CDR2 is FYNNEI in the germline V gene. CDR3 length: 13 residues. Trimming stripped 0 bases from V and 6 bases from J, with 7 bases between. Regarding the study as a whole: A later analysis found that most CMV-associated TCR beta chains appeared HLA-restricted. For cytomegalovirus status, the classifier reportedly gave diagnoses with high specificity and sensitivity.

A remark on this clone: Its antigen is not identified.

V gene TRBV2 combines with J gene TRBJ2-3; D gene unclear. The receptor was derived from a woman aged 40 to 50 in good health and CMV-seronegative. Sequencing was carried out using PBMCs. The CDR3 nucleotides read TGTGCCAGCAGTGAAGCCCTACGCGATACGCAGTATTTT. Translated: CASSEALRDTQYF.